This is a list of T cell receptor beta chains from one sample in a study of T cell changes during pregnancy in multiple sclerosis. Method: immunoSEQ multiplex PCR; TCRdb's copy keeps in-frame clones and lacks some. The data contain 70,000 or so clones, about nine tenths of them seen just once; the ten biggest clones take up about 0.27%. The specimen was CD4+ T cells from peripheral blood mononuclear cells, collected after pregnancy. These receptors originate from a female donor with multiple sclerosis, enrolled in a pregnancy study. Each CDR3 is given with its conserved first and last residue. The D gene is left open where the match is weak. Clone size is not always given. Where it is, it says once, few, many or a class for expanded clones.

j_gene: TRBJ2-5; v_gene: TRBV19; d_gene: -; abundance: once; CDR3aa: CASSIGSEETQYF; CDR3nt: TGTGCCAGTAGTATAGGGAGTGAAGAGACCCAGTACTTC
j_gene: TRBJ2-4; v_gene: TRBV7-2; d_gene: -; abundance: -; CDR3aa: CASSPQGPKNIQYF; CDR3nt: TGTGCCAGCAGTCCCCAGGGGCCCAAAAACATTCAGTACTTC
j_gene: TRBJ1-5; v_gene: TRBV6-5; d_gene: TRBD1; abundance: -; CDR3aa: CASGLPGQGDQPQHF; CDR3nt: TGTGCCAGCGGCCTACCGGGACAGGGCGATCAGCCCCAGCATTTT
j_gene: TRBJ1-5; v_gene: TRBV19; d_gene: TRBD1; abundance: -; CDR3aa: CASTGQGVNQPQHF; CDR3nt: TGTGCCAGCACCGGACAGGGTGTCAATCAGCCCCAGCATTTT
j_gene: TRBJ2-1; v_gene: TRBV5-6; d_gene: TRBD2; abundance: once; CDR3aa: CASSEGLAMNEQFF; CDR3nt: TGTGCCAGCAGCGAGGGACTAGCGATGAATGAGCAGTTCTTC
j_gene: TRBJ2-1; v_gene: TRBV30; d_gene: TRBD2; abundance: -; CDR3aa: CAWSVWMAGGANEQFF; CDR3nt: TGTGCCTGGAGTGTCTGGATGGCGGGGGGAGCCAATGAGCAGTTCTTC
j_gene: TRBJ2-7; v_gene: TRBV29-1; d_gene: TRBD1; abundance: -; CDR3aa: CSVRRTGSYEQYF; CDR3nt: TGCAGCGTCCGCCGGACAGGCTCCTACGAGCAGTACTTC
j_gene: TRBJ2-2; v_gene: TRBV7-9; d_gene: -; abundance: -; CDR3aa: CASSPIPGGQRGNTGELFF; CDR3nt: TGTGCCAGCAGCCCCATCCCCGGGGGGCAGAGGGGAAACACCGGGGAGCTGTTTTTT
j_gene: TRBJ2-5; v_gene: TRBV5-4; d_gene: -; abundance: -; CDR3aa: CASSNFQETQYF; CDR3nt: TGTGCCAGCAGTAACTTCCAAGAGACCCAGTACTTC
j_gene: TRBJ2-1; v_gene: TRBV14; d_gene: -; abundance: -; CDR3aa: CASSQDGIVTSSYNEQFF; CDR3nt: TGTGCCAGCAGCCAAGACGGGATTGTGACTAGCTCCTACAATGAGCAGTTCTTC
j_gene: TRBJ2-7; v_gene: TRBV2; d_gene: TRBD1; abundance: -; CDR3aa: CASKRDRASYEQYF; CDR3nt: TGTGCCAGCAAAAGGGACAGGGCTTCCTACGAGCAGTACTTC
j_gene: TRBJ1-4; v_gene: TRBV5-6; d_gene: -; abundance: -; CDR3aa: CASSLPRADEKLFF; CDR3nt: TGTGCCAGCAGCTTGCCGAGGGCCGACGAAAAACTGTTTTTT
j_gene: TRBJ1-6; v_gene: TRBV5-6; d_gene: TRBD1; abundance: -; CDR3aa: CASSSGTAGAYNSPLHF; CDR3nt: TGTGCCAGCAGCTCCGGGACAGCTGGGGCCTATAATTCACCCCTCCACTTT
j_gene: TRBJ2-5; v_gene: TRBV7-2; d_gene: TRBD2; abundance: -; CDR3aa: CASSLVGLAEETQYF; CDR3nt: TGTGCCAGCAGCTTAGTCGGACTAGCGGAAGAGACCCAGTACTTC
j_gene: TRBJ1-1; v_gene: TRBV4-2; d_gene: TRBD1; abundance: few; CDR3aa: CASSQAQGAGSEAFF; CDR3nt: TGTGCCAGCAGCCAGGCCCAGGGGGCTGGGTCTGAAGCTTTCTTT
j_gene: TRBJ2-1; v_gene: TRBV4-2; d_gene: TRBD2; abundance: -; CDR3aa: CASSHPSSRRGVVNEQFF; CDR3nt: TGTGCCAGCAGCCATCCCTCCTCTCGGCGGGGGGTGGTGAATGAGCAGTTCTTC
j_gene: TRBJ2-7; v_gene: TRBV19; d_gene: TRBD1; abundance: -; CDR3aa: CASSMGQVGEQYF; CDR3nt: TGTGCCAGTAGTATGGGACAGGTAGGCGAGCAGTACTTC
j_gene: TRBJ2-3; v_gene: TRBV10-3; d_gene: TRBD2; abundance: -; CDR3aa: CAIRDWTSSTDTQYF; CDR3nt: TGTGCCATCAGGGACTGGACTAGTAGCACAGATACGCAGTATTTT
j_gene: TRBJ1-4; v_gene: TRBV6-6; d_gene: -; abundance: -; CDR3aa: CASSYVNEKLFF; CDR3nt: TGTGCCAGCAGTTACGTAAATGAAAAACTGTTTTTT
j_gene: TRBJ1-1; v_gene: TRBV4-2; d_gene: -; abundance: -; CDR3aa: CASSQEKVYGEAFF; CDR3nt: TGTGCCAGCAGCCAAGAGAAGGTCTACGGGGAAGCTTTCTTT
j_gene: TRBJ2-5; v_gene: TRBV4-1; d_gene: TRBD2; abundance: -; CDR3aa: CASSQISGGAGETQYF; CDR3nt: TGCGCCAGCAGCCAAATTAGCGGGGGGGCCGGAGAGACCCAGTACTTC
j_gene: TRBJ2-3; v_gene: TRBV7-9; d_gene: TRBD2; abundance: -; CDR3aa: CASSFSGVTDTQYF; CDR3nt: TGTGCCAGCAGCTTTAGCGGGGTCACAGATACGCAGTATTTT
j_gene: TRBJ2-5; v_gene: TRBV5-1; d_gene: TRBD2; abundance: -; CDR3aa: CASSLTGTSEETQYF; CDR3nt: TGCGCCAGCAGCTTGACTGGGACTAGCGAGGAGACCCAGTACTTC
j_gene: TRBJ2-3; v_gene: TRBV15; d_gene: TRBD2; abundance: -; CDR3aa: CATSRYRPTFQGSGGLTDTQYF; CDR3nt: TGTGCCACCAGCAGATACCGACCAACCTTTCAAGGTAGCGGGGGCCTCACAGATACGCAGTATTTT
j_gene: TRBJ2-3; v_gene: TRBV5-4; d_gene: TRBD2; abundance: -; CDR3aa: CASRKIAGGETQYF; CDR3nt: TGTGCCAGCAGGAAGATAGCGGGAGGGGAGACGCAGTATTTT
j_gene: TRBJ2-7; v_gene: TRBV13; d_gene: -; abundance: -; CDR3aa: CASSFGGVGEQYF; CDR3nt: TGTGCCAGCAGCTTCGGCGGGGTGGGGGAGCAGTACTTC
j_gene: TRBJ1-1; v_gene: TRBV5-1; d_gene: -; abundance: -; CDR3aa: CASSGGQLNTEAFF; CDR3nt: TGCGCCAGCAGCGGAGGACAGCTGAACACTGAAGCTTTCTTT
j_gene: TRBJ1-5; v_gene: TRBV5-6; d_gene: -; abundance: -; CDR3aa: CASSLGGRADQPQHF; CDR3nt: TGTGCCAGCAGCTTGGGGGGGAGGGCCGATCAGCCCCAGCATTTT
j_gene: TRBJ1-6; v_gene: TRBV5-5; d_gene: TRBD1; abundance: -; CDR3aa: CASSLAGTGTSPLHF; CDR3nt: TGTGCCAGCAGCTTGGCCGGGACAGGGACTTCACCCCTCCACTTT
j_gene: TRBJ1-1; v_gene: TRBV4-1; d_gene: -; abundance: -; CDR3aa: CASSRVPSTEAFF; CDR3nt: TGCGCCAGCAGCCGCGTCCCTTCCACTGAAGCTTTCTTT
j_gene: TRBJ2-5; v_gene: TRBV7-9; d_gene: TRBD1; abundance: -; CDR3aa: CASSPRQGAWETQYF; CDR3nt: TGTGCCAGCAGCCCAAGACAGGGGGCCTGGGAGACCCAGTACTTC
j_gene: TRBJ1-1; v_gene: TRBV7-3; d_gene: -; abundance: -; CDR3aa: CASSSAGGNTEAFF; CDR3nt: TGTGCCAGCAGCTCTGCGGGGGGGAACACTGAAGCTTTCTTT
j_gene: TRBJ1-3; v_gene: TRBV2; d_gene: -; abundance: -; CDR3aa: CASSQHRDSSGNTIYF; CDR3nt: TGTGCCAGCAGCCAACACCGGGACTCCTCTGGAAACACCATATATTTT
j_gene: TRBJ2-1; v_gene: TRBV9; d_gene: TRBD2; abundance: few; CDR3aa: CASSYSGSRDEQFF; CDR3nt: TGTGCCAGCAGTTATAGCGGGAGTAGGGATGAGCAGTTCTTC
j_gene: TRBJ1-1; v_gene: TRBV19; d_gene: -; abundance: -; CDR3aa: CASSRGLAEAFF; CDR3nt: TGTGCCAGTAGTAGAGGGTTGGCTGAAGCTTTCTTT
j_gene: TRBJ1-2; v_gene: TRBV5-5; d_gene: TRBD1; abundance: -; CDR3aa: CASSPSGQEGYTF; CDR3nt: TGTGCCAGCAGCCCCTCAGGACAGGAAGGCTACACCTTC
j_gene: TRBJ2-1; v_gene: TRBV5-4; d_gene: TRBD2; abundance: -; CDR3aa: CASSQTSGRINEQFF; CDR3nt: TGTGCCAGCAGCCAAACTAGCGGGAGGATAAATGAGCAGTTCTTC
j_gene: TRBJ1-2; v_gene: TRBV6-1; d_gene: -; abundance: -; CDR3aa: CASSEVYGAHGYTF; CDR3nt: TGTGCCAGCAGTGAAGTGTATGGGGCCCATGGCTACACCTTC
j_gene: TRBJ2-1; v_gene: TRBV2; d_gene: TRBD2; abundance: few; CDR3aa: CASSYSGLAGVYNEQFF; CDR3nt: TGTGCCAGCAGCTACTCTGGACTAGCGGGGGTGTACAATGAGCAGTTCTTC
j_gene: TRBJ2-1; v_gene: TRBV6-5; d_gene: -; abundance: -; CDR3aa: CASSSTNNEQFF; CDR3nt: TGTGCCAGCAGTTCCACAAACAATGAGCAGTTCTTC
j_gene: TRBJ2-7; v_gene: TRBV6-5; d_gene: -; abundance: -; CDR3aa: CASRSARQSYEQYF; CDR3nt: TGTGCCAGCAGATCGGCTCGACAGTCCTACGAGCAGTACTTC
j_gene: TRBJ2-5; v_gene: TRBV6-1; d_gene: TRBD2; abundance: -; CDR3aa: CASRGGTSKETQYF; CDR3nt: TGTGCCAGCAGAGGGGGGACTAGTAAAGAGACCCAGTACTTC
j_gene: TRBJ2-1; v_gene: TRBV10-3; d_gene: -; abundance: -; CDR3aa: CAITRGNYNEQFF; CDR3nt: TGTGCCATCACCAGGGGAAACTACAATGAGCAGTTCTTC
j_gene: TRBJ2-3; v_gene: TRBV2; d_gene: -; abundance: -; CDR3aa: CASSEGTVSTDTQYF; CDR3nt: TGTGCCAGCAGTGAAGGGACAGTTAGCACAGATACGCAGTATTTT
j_gene: TRBJ2-5; v_gene: TRBV4-1; d_gene: TRBD2; abundance: -; CDR3aa: CASSPRLAGGKQETQYF; CDR3nt: TGCGCCAGCAGCCCGAGACTAGCGGGGGGGAAACAAGAGACCCAGTACTTC
j_gene: TRBJ1-2; v_gene: TRBV9; d_gene: -; abundance: -; CDR3aa: CASSTGIGTTNYGYTF; CDR3nt: TGTGCCAGCAGCACCGGGATCGGGACAACTAACTATGGCTACACCTTC